The T cell receptor (beta chain) described here comes from a study of post-analysis software for immune sequencing data (dated by TCRdb to 2015 to 2017). At the level of the whole study: The recorded disease courses included relapsing-remitting, secondary progressive and progressive-relapsing multiple sclerosis, and some patients had no subtype annotation. The multiple sclerosis patient repertoires were compared with approximately 11 previously published healthy control repertoires from donors aged 6 to 25 years. A subset of samples was prepared in parallel using single-end sample barcoding, then pooled and co-amplified after Illumina adapter ligation.

What the study reported, not specific to this receptor: Normalized Chao1 diversity was significantly lower in multiple sclerosis patients than controls, suggesting substantial peripheral T-cell clonal expansion. Patients showed significantly higher frequencies than controls for a few TRBV segments, among them TRBV5-6, TRBV5-1 and TRBV20-1. Strong co-clustering of samples prepared in the same batch was shown by direct clustering with F measure, prompting a batch-effect correction. The control group was slightly older than the multiple sclerosis patient group.

Trimming costs V 5 bases and J 6 bases, and their ends lie 19 bases apart. CDR1 and CDR2 (MDHEN, SYDVKM) derive from the germline V gene. The CDR3 goes from the cysteine to the phenylalanine over 15 residues. CDR3 DNA is the only sequence kept; it has 45 bases, read in frame from the first base. To demonstrate the VDJtools post-analysis software, the study profiled TCR beta repertoires from the peripheral blood of around 13 young patients with multiple sclerosis. The multiple sclerosis patients were children and adolescents between roughly 6 and 17 years of age. Library creation used PCR. Sequencing relied on an Illumina HiSeq 2500. To reduce PCR and sequencing biases, unique molecular identifiers were incorporated into the TCR beta cDNA libraries. Per 1 to 10 million input T cells, roughly 500,000 cDNA molecules were obtained, such that each molecule approximated one T cell. Patient libraries were prepared and sequenced with the same protocol used for the earlier healthy control dataset. Within a given batch, samples were prepared together, multiplexed and sequenced on the same HiSeq lane. Per the original workflow: MIGEC handled the raw barcoded reads, throwing out single-read molecular identifier groups before consensus assembly and CDR3 extraction. Clonotype tables were post-analysed with VDJtools, and diversity was normalized by down-sampling all datasets to the smallest sample size. In repertoire overlap clustering, CDR3 amino acid sequences, but not nucleotide sequences, were matched to correct batch-related cross-sample contamination. In-frame beta chains were kept once TCRdb had trimmed the public reads at Q25 with fastp and called clones with MiXCR. CDR3 protein sequences are deduplicated, and each keeps its most common genes and DNA. The V and J calls reflect TCRdb's pipeline rather than the authors' work. This sample comprises roughly 540,000 distinct CDR3 sequences, 34% of them detected only once. 6% of the sample rests with the top ten.

Turning to this clonotype: Its antigen is currently not known. Nothing much larger sits one base from this clone, and base qualities are not available.

The chain couples TRBV28 to TRBJ1-2; TRBD1 could be the D gene, as 5 bases match. Sequencing was done on a sample of blood. The sequence was obtained from a girl aged 2-17 years with multiple sclerosis. The CDR3 sequence is CASSGEISGTDGYTF. The nucleotide sequence is given as TGTGCCAGCAGTGGGGAAATATCCGGGACCGATGGCTACACCTTC.